The rows below give T cell receptor beta chains drawn from one sample of a study of T cell repertoires in cytomegalovirus infection. One entry per CDR3 protein, called by TCRdb with MiXCR from the reads. This sample has about 450,000 distinct CDR3 sequences, with about a third found just once. The sample was PBMCs. Source of these receptors: a human donor in good health (CMV status not recorded). Some clones in this sample may be carry-over from other donors' samples. The CDR3 runs from the conserved cysteine through the conserved F or W. A D gene is named only where the DNA matches it firmly. Not every row has a clone size; where given, it reads once, few, many or a size class.

size,J,V,D,DNA,CDR3
NA,TRBJ1-5,TRBV4-3,NA,TGCGCCAGAAGCCAATTCCACACAGGCAATAGCAATCAGCCCCAGCATTTT,CARSQFHTGNSNQPQHF
NA,TRBJ2-6,TRBV19,NA,TGTGCCAGTAAAAAGGGAGACTCTGGGGCCAACGTCCTGACTTTC,CASKKGDSGANVLTF
few,TRBJ1-1,TRBV4-2,NA,TGTGCCAGCAGCCAAGAGCCCGCGGGGAAGAACACTGAAGCTTTCTTT,CASSQEPAGKNTEAFF
few,TRBJ1-1,TRBV4-1,NA,TGCGCCAGCAGCCACGATGGAGGCTCCGAAGCTTTCTTT,CASSHDGGSEAFF
NA,TRBJ1-5,TRBV7-8,NA,TGTGCCAGCAGCTTAGCGAGCACCCGGGGGGCCGGCAATCAGCCCAAGCATTTT,CASSLASTRGAGNQPKHF
NA,TRBJ1-4,TRBV11-2,TRBD1,TGTGCCAGCAGCAAAAGACAGGGAGCAACTAATGAAAAACTGTTTTTT,CASSKRQGATNEKLFF
NA,TRBJ1-5,TRBV6-5,NA,TGTGCCAGCAGTACCACAATGGGCTTAGGGGGGAGCAATCAGCCCCAGCATTTT,CASSTTMGLGGSNQPQHF
NA,TRBJ2-3,TRBV4-2,NA,TGTGCCAGCAGCCAAGGTCTCACAGATACGCAGTATTTT,CASSQGLTDTQYF
few,TRBJ2-3,TRBV12-3/TRBV12-4,NA,TGTGCCAGCAGTTTAGCGCTCGGGTCGGGAACAGATACGCAGTATTTT,CASSLALGSGTDTQYF
few,TRBJ1-5,TRBV6-6,TRBD1,TGTGCCAGCCGCACCGGGACAGGGGAAAGCAATCAGCCCCAGCATTTT,CASRTGTGESNQPQHF
NA,TRBJ2-7,TRBV11-3,NA,TGTGCCAGCAGCTTGGATCAGAGCGGCGAGCAGTACTTC,CASSLDQSGEQYF
NA,TRBJ2-3,TRBV6-5,NA,TGTGCCAGCAGTTACTCCCAGGGTATGCCCACAGATACGCAGTATTTT,CASSYSQGMPTDTQYF
many,TRBJ2-1,TRBV7-2,TRBD2,TGTGCCAGCAGCCGGCGGACTAGCGGGGGGTCTGAGCAGTTCTTC,CASSRRTSGGSEQFF
once,TRBJ2-1,TRBV29-1,NA,TGCAGCATGCCTTTAAAGAACGGACTTGAGCAGTTCTTC,CSMPLKNGLEQFF
many,TRBJ1-5,TRBV6-6,NA,TGTGCCAGCAGTTACGAACAGGGAAGTCAGCCCCAGCATTTT,CASSYEQGSQPQHF
few,TRBJ2-3,TRBV2,TRBD1,TGTGCCAGCAGCACGACGACAGGGGGCTCGACAGATACGCAGTATTTT,CASSTTTGGSTDTQYF
NA,TRBJ2-7,TRBV6-2/TRBV6-3,NA,TGTGCCAGCAGTTCCCAGGACGGCTACGAGCAGTACTTC,CASSSQDGYEQYF
NA,TRBJ2-7,TRBV10-3,NA,TGTGCCATAAGTACCTCCTACGAGCAGTACTTC,CAISTSYEQYF
NA,TRBJ1-5,TRBV12-3/TRBV12-4,NA,TGTGCCAGCAGTTTTGGCCCCCCGAGGACATTGATCAATCAGCCCCAGCATTTT,CASSFGPPRTLINQPQHF
few,TRBJ1-3,TRBV5-4,NA,TGTGCCAGCAGCTTGGGAGGGAGGAGCTCTGGAAACACCATATATTTT,CASSLGGRSSGNTIYF
few,TRBJ1-6,TRBV5-8,NA,TGTGCCAGCAGCTTTGTGAGGGGTGGGGCTTCACCCCTCCACTTT,CASSFVRGGASPLHF
NA,TRBJ2-3,TRBV9,NA,TGTGCCAGCAGCGTGGGCCCACATGGGGCAGATACGCAGTATTTT,CASSVGPHGADTQYF
many,TRBJ1-5,TRBV7-2,NA,TGTGCCAGCAGCTTAGAGGGGGGTAGCAATCAGCCCCAGCATTTT,CASSLEGGSNQPQHF
NA,TRBJ1-2,TRBV6-5,TRBD1,TGTGCCAGCAGTTCATACTCATCGTGGGGGACAGGCGGATATGGCTACACCTTC,CASSSYSSWGTGGYGYTF
NA,TRBJ2-3,TRBV19,NA,TGTGCCAGTACCAACACGTATACGCAGTATTTT,CASTNTYTQYF
few,TRBJ1-1,TRBV7-8,NA,TGTGCCAGCAGCTTAGCGCCGGGAGGGAGCACTGAAGCTTTCTTT,CASSLAPGGSTEAFF
NA,TRBJ2-3,TRBV15,NA,TGTGCCACCAGCCAATCCATAGATACGCAGTATTTT,CATSQSIDTQYF
few,TRBJ2-3,TRBV14,TRBD2,TGTGCCAGCAGCCCCGAGACTAGCGGGGTGGCGGCAGATACGCAGTATTTT,CASSPETSGVAADTQYF
many,TRBJ2-1,TRBV27,TRBD1,TGTGCCAGCAGGCAGACAGGGGGCTCCTACAATGAGCAGTTCTTC,CASRQTGGSYNEQFF
NA,TRBJ2-3,TRBV12-3/TRBV12-4,NA,TGTGCCAGCAGTTTTAGTGGGGGCGGGGAAGATACGCAGTATTTT,CASSFSGGGEDTQYF
many,TRBJ2-3,TRBV7-2,TRBD2,TGTGCCAGCAGCCGAGCGGGGTTCACAGATACGCAGTATTTT,CASSRAGFTDTQYF
NA,TRBJ1-6,TRBV20-1,TRBD1,TGCAGTGCTAGCTTACAGGGGATGGCTAATTCACCCCTCCACTTT,CSASLQGMANSPLHF
NA,TRBJ2-7,TRBV7-8,NA,TGTTCCAGCAGCTCTACCCGGGACTTCTCCTACGAGCATTACTTC,CSSSSTRDFSYEHYF
NA,TRBJ2-3,TRBV6-5,TRBD2,TGTGCCAGCAGTTACTCTAGAAGCGGGGGGTTTACAGATACGCAGTATTTT,CASSYSRSGGFTDTQYF
NA,TRBJ1-2,TRBV10-3,NA,TGTGCCATCAGTGACGGGGGCCTGGGGTATGGCTACACCTTC,CAISDGGLGYGYTF
NA,TRBJ1-4,TRBV11-2,NA,TGTGCCAGCATCCTACTGGGGGCAACTAATGAAAAACTGTTTTTT,CASILLGATNEKLFF
NA,TRBJ2-1,TRBV7-8,NA,TGTGCCAGCAGCTTGGTCGAATTAGGGGCGGATCCCTCCTACAATGAGCAGTTCTTC,CASSLVELGADPSYNEQFF
NA,TRBJ1-2,TRBV19,TRBD1,TGTGCCAGTAGTTCACCAAGGACAGGGGAGTATGGCTACACCTTC,CASSSPRTGEYGYTF
few,TRBJ1-1,TRBV6-2/TRBV6-3,NA,TGTGCCAGCAGTCCCTACCGACAGGTCAATTCCCTGAACACTGAAGCTTTCTTT,CASSPYRQVNSLNTEAFF
few,TRBJ1-5,TRBV19,NA,TGTGCCAGTAGTATTGGACAGTTAAGCAATCAGCCCCAGCATTTT,CASSIGQLSNQPQHF
few,TRBJ2-2,TRBV6-6,NA,TGTGCCAGCAGTTACTCGGAATCCCTGAACACCGGGGAGCTGTTTTTT,CASSYSESLNTGELFF
many,TRBJ2-1,TRBV7-8,TRBD1,TGTGCCAGCAGCCCGGTGAGGGGGCGGCATGAGCAGTTCTTC,CASSPVRGRHEQFF
many,TRBJ2-1,TRBV28,NA,TGTGCCAGCAGTCCACAGGGAAGGAGCGACAATGAGCAGTTCTTC,CASSPQGRSDNEQFF